These 29 T cell receptor beta chains were all obtained from the same sample, sequenced in a study of OX40 agonist ivuxolimab in advanced cancers. Profiled with immunoSEQ multiplex PCR; TCRdb holds only in-frame clones, not every one. The sample includes about 73,000 clones, around 86% seen only once; the top ten take approximately 0.63%. Source: CD4+ or CD8+ T cells sorted from blood, taken in a trial of the OX40 agonist ivuxolimab. The receptors stem from an adult with an advanced solid tumor such as melanoma, head and neck, liver or kidney cancer.

V and J are TRBV28 and TRBJ1-2; no definite D call. CDR1 and CDR2 from the germline V gene are MDHEN and SYDVKM. The CDR3 spans 13 residues. Trimming took 8 bases from V and 9 from J, leaving 19 bases between them. CDR3: CASVPGVLRRYTF. As DNA, the CDR3 is TGTGCCAGCGTACCCGGTGTCCTTCGGCGCTACACCTTC.

J is TRBJ2-5 and V is TRBV30; D could derive from TRBD1 or TRBD2 (6 bases each). The CDR3 is 14 residues long. CDR1 and CDR2 from the germline V gene are GTSNPN and SVGIG (reference sequence). V dropped 6 bases and J dropped 4 bases, with 18 bases sitting between them. The CDR3 coding sequence is TGTGCCTGCAAAAGGGTGGGGGGCAGAGAGACCCAGTACTTC. Its protein product is CACKRVGGRETQYF. The variable domain in full, completed from reference TRBV30 and TRBJ2-5, reads SQTIHQWPATLVQPVGSPLSLECTVEGTSNPNLYWYRQAAGRGLQLLFYSVGIGQISSEVPQNLSASRPQDRQFILSSKKLLLSDSGFYLCACKRVGGRETQYFGPGTRLLVL.

This chain joins TRBV10-1 and TRBJ1-3, with D uncertain. The CDR3 extends over 15 amino acids. Germline-derived CDR1 and CDR2 are WNHNN and SYGVQD (reference sequence). The V and J ends lost 0 bases and 0 bases respectively, with 6 bases between them. For the CDR3, the DNA is TGCGCCAGCAGTGAGTCCGGGAGCTCTGGAAACACCATATATTTT. The encoded protein is CASSESGSSGNTIYF.

The chain is built from TRBV7-2 and TRBJ1-4; 10 nucleotides line up with TRBD1. V was pared by 10 bases and J by 0 bases, with 17 bases of the junction left unmatched. The CDR3 length is 19 residues. Germline assignment: CDR1 SGHTA and CDR2 FQGNSA. The DNA of the CDR3 is TGTGCCATCATGCTAACGAGACAGGGGGCTTCGACAACTAATGAAAAACTGTTTTTT. Translating it yields CAIMLTRQGASTTNEKLFF.

The V call is TRBV7-2, the J call TRBJ2-7; 11 bases map to TRBD1. The CDR3 has 17 amino acids. Germline CDR1 is SGHTA and CDR2 is FQGNSA. V dropped 5 bases and J dropped 0; count of bases not matched to a gene: 9. CDR3 DNA: TGTGCCAGCAGCCCGGGGACAGGGGGGCCGAGCTCCTACGAGCAGTACTTC. Its protein is CASSPGTGGPSSYEQYF.

The rearrangement uses TRBV2 and TRBJ1-1; TRBD1 matches 9 bases. Germline trimming cut 4 bases from V and 6 bases from J; bases unmatched to any gene: 3. Germline V gives CDR1 SNHLY, CDR2 FYNNEI. The CDR3 covers 13 residues. The CDR3 DNA sequence: TGTGCCAGCAGTGCGGGACAGGGAGCTGAAGCTTTCTTT. As protein: CASSAGQGAEAFF.

The rearrangement joins TRBV5-4 to TRBJ2-2; D perhaps matches TRBD1 (6 bases). CDR1 and CDR2 from the germline V gene are SGHNT and YYREEE (reference sequence). The V end was cut by 0 bases, the J end by 4 bases, with 10 bases between. This CDR3 contains 15 residues. CDR3 DNA sequence: TGTGCCAGCAGCTTGGTGTCAGGGGCCACCGGGGAGCTGTTTTTT. As protein: CASSLVSGATGELFF.

The chain recombines TRBV6-6 with TRBJ1-1; TRBD1 matches 9 bases. CDR1 is MNHNY and CDR2 is SVGAGI in the germline V gene (reference sequence). There are 13 residues in the CDR3. V lost 6 bases and J lost 12; bases outside the gene matches: 11. DNA of the CDR3: TGTGCCAGCAGACCACCGGGACAGGGTAAGACTTTCTTT. Its protein product is CASRPPGQGKTFF.

J is TRBJ2-7 and V is TRBV6-5; D perhaps matches TRBD1 (6 bases). Germline V gene sequence: CDR1 MNHEY, CDR2 SVGAGI. This CDR3 comprises 14 residues. V gave up 5 bases and J gave up 3 bases, with 14 bases separating them. The CDR3 protein is CASSEWQGIYEQYF. The CDR3 coding sequence is TGTGCCAGCAGTGAATGGCAGGGGATCTACGAGCAGTACTTC.

This chain uses TRBV28 with TRBJ2-6; 7 nucleotides align to TRBD1. Germline V gene data show CDR1 as MDHEN and CDR2 as SYDVKM. This CDR3 contains 15 residues. Trimming at V came to 5 bases and at J to 2 bases, leaving 3 bases not matched to a gene. The chain's CDR3 is CASSPGTAGANVLTF. CDR3 nucleotide sequence: TGTGCCAGCAGTCCCGGGACAGCTGGGGCCAACGTCCTGACTTTC.

The chain joins TRBV28 to TRBJ2-2; the match to TRBD2 covers 13 bases. Germline V gives CDR1 MDHEN, CDR2 SYDVKM. The ends lost 5 bases at V and 5 bases at J; junction bases unmatched: 11. The CDR3 runs to 18 residues. The CDR3 DNA reads TGTGCCAGCAGTCCTCCCCCCGGGACTAGCGGGGTAACCGGGGAGCTGTTTTTT. Its protein product is CASSPPPGTSGVTGELFF.

The J gene is TRBJ2-5, the V gene TRBV4-3; tentative D call: TRBD1 (6 bases). V was trimmed by 0 bases and J by 2 bases, leaving 16 bases between them. The CDR3 is made up of 17 amino acids. The germline V gene has CDR1 LGHNA and CDR2 YSLEER. The DNA for the CDR3 is TGCGCCAGCAGCCAAGATCTAGGGGGATGGGGACAAGAGACCCAGTACTTC. Amino acids: CASSQDLGGWGQETQYF.

This clone was picked up a small number of times. The chain has TRBV25-1 and TRBJ2-3; either TRBD1 or TRBD2 may supply D (6 bases each). Germline CDR1 reads MGHDK; CDR2 reads SYGVNS. Trimming left V 3 bases short and J 0 bases short, with 10 bases between. The CDR3 length is 15 residues. CDR3 coding DNA: TGTGCCAGCAGTGAGAGGGGGACTAGCACAGATACGCAGTATTTT. It is translated as CASSERGTSTDTQYF.

V and J are TRBV5-1 and TRBJ2-5, with D possibly TRBD2 on 5 matching bases. The end of the DNA fits TRBJ2-7 better, so the J call may be wrong. This CDR3 has 13 residues. Germline loops: CDR1 SGHRS, CDR2 YFSETQ. The CDR3 nucleotides are TGCGCCAGCAGCCAGGACTCGACCTACGAGCAGTACTTC. It is translated as CASSQDSTYEQYF.

The chain is built from TRBV7-2 and TRBJ2-7; D might be TRBD1 (5 bases). The CDR3 runs to 15 residues. The V gene lost 5 bases and the J gene lost 2 bases, with 16 bases spanning the gap. The germline gives CDR1 SGHTA, CDR2 FQGNSA. The CDR3 DNA reads as TGTGCCAGCAGCCGAGGCCCGGCAGGGACCTACGAGCAGTACTTC. This gives the protein CASSRGPAGTYEQYF.

The rearrangement uses TRBV18 and TRBJ2-3; 9 bases are a match to TRBD1. CDR3 length equals 15 residues. V shed 6 bases, J shed 3 bases, and the junction held 7 bases outside the gene matches. Germline V CDR1 and CDR2: KGHSH, LQKENI. In DNA form, the CDR3 reads TGTGCCAGCTCCTCCGGGACAGGGCGAACAGATACGCAGTATTTT. As protein: CASSSGTGRTDTQYF.

The CDR3 here is CASSTTPQGREQYF. The CDR3 coding sequence is TGTGCCAGCAGTACGACGCCACAGGGACGCGAGCAGTACTTC. This rearrangement joins TRBV27 to TRBJ2-7; TRBD1 might be the D (6 bases). CDR1 is MNHEY, CDR2 SMNVEV, per germline (reference sequence). Trimming removed 5 bases at V and 6 bases at J, with 17 bases between. The CDR3 covers 14 residues.

This chain connects TRBV5-8 to TRBJ2-1; D might be TRBD1 (5 bases). CDR3 length: 15 residues. Trimming removed 0 bases at V and 0 bases at J, with 7 bases between. Germline CDR1 is SGHTS and CDR2 is YDEGEE. The CDR3 DNA follows: TGTGCCAGCAGCTTGGGACAGATCTCCTACAATGAGCAGTTCTTC. Protein product: CASSLGQISYNEQFF.

This clone was seen a single time. This chain joins TRBV18 and TRBJ2-1; TRBD2 aligns across 7 bases. Germline CDR1 is KGHSH and CDR2 is LQKENI. The CDR3 length is 16 residues. Trimming took 3 bases from V and 4 from J; bases not matched to a gene: 9. The CDR3 DNA sequence: TGTGCCAGCTCACCCTCCGGGCCTAGCGGTTACAATGAGCAGTTCTTC. It is translated as CASSPSGPSGYNEQFF.

The V and J genes are TRBV5-4 and TRBJ2-7, with D perhaps TRBD1 (5 bases). The germline V gene encodes CDR1 SGHNT and CDR2 YYREEE (reference sequence). The CDR3 contains 14 residues. Trimming shortened V by 2 bases and J by 2 bases, and 11 bases separated the two germline ends. CDR3 region: CASSFWTFPYEQYF. The CDR3 bases are TGTGCCAGCAGCTTTTGGACATTTCCCTACGAGCAGTACTTC.

CDR3 region: CASSLTQGGEKLFF. CDR3 DNA: TGCGCCAGCAGCTTGACACAGGGAGGTGAAAAACTGTTTTTT. V usage is TRBV5-1 and J usage is TRBJ1-4, with D perhaps TRBD1 (6 bases). V was shortened by 1 base and J by 7 bases, with 11 bases between the two germline ends. Germline values: CDR1 SGHRS, CDR2 YFSETQ. The CDR3 loop spans 14 amino acids. Drawing the rest from reference TRBV5-1 and TRBJ1-4, the complete variable domain is KAGVTQTPRYLIKTRGQQVTLSCSPISGHRSVSWYQQTPGQGLQFLFEYFSETQRNKGNFPGRFSGRQFSNSRSEMNVSTLELGDSALYLCASSLTQGGEKLFFGSGTQLSVL.

This chain connects TRBV4-3 to TRBJ1-1, with TRBD1 matching 8 bases. Trimming cost V 4 bases and J 5 bases; bases outside gene matches: 6. Germline V CDR1 and CDR2: LGHNA, YSLEER. The CDR3 length is 14 residues. CDR3: CASSLDRVRTEAFF. The CDR3 DNA reads as TGCGCCAGCAGCCTGGACAGGGTGAGGACTGAAGCTTTCTTT.

The genes are TRBV19 and TRBJ2-7, with 9 bases identical to TRBD1. Germline loops: CDR1 LNHDA, CDR2 SQIVND (reference sequence). V lost 4 bases to trimming and J lost 0 bases; unmatched junction nucleotides: 13. The CDR3 sequence is 18 residues long. CDR3 amino acids: CASSTGGTGLTSSYEQYF. CDR3 sequence (DNA): TGTGCCAGTAGTACAGGGGGGACAGGGCTTACTTCCTCCTACGAGCAGTACTTC.

This rearrangement joins TRBV13 to TRBJ2-2; 12 bases agree with TRBD1. With 2 bases clipped from V and 6 bases from J, the junction kept 7 bases outside the gene matches. The germline V gene encodes CDR1 PRHDT and CDR2 FYEKMQ (reference sequence). The CDR3 covers 17 residues. The CDR3 DNA reads as TGTGCCAGCAGCTTACGGGGGACAGGGGGCGCCCCCGGGGAGCTGTTTTTT. Translating it yields CASSLRGTGGAPGELFF.

This chain joins TRBV27 and TRBJ1-1; 7 bases align to TRBD1. V lost 5 bases, J lost 5 bases, and 5 bases stayed unmatched. Per the germline V gene, CDR1 is MNHEY and CDR2 is SMNVEV (reference sequence). This CDR3 comprises 13 residues. CDR3 nucleotides: TGTGCCAGCAGTGGAGACAGGGTAACTGAAGCTTTCTTT. It encodes CASSGDRVTEAFF.

The genes are TRBV7-9 and TRBJ2-7, with D maybe TRBD2 (6 bases). Germline CDR1 is SEHNR and CDR2 is FQNEAQ (reference sequence). V gave up 10 bases and J gave up 1 base, with 14 bases separating them. The CDR3 extends over 13 amino acids. CDR3 DNA: TGTGCCATATGGGGGGACCTGTCCTACGAGCAGTACTTC. This codes for CAIWGDLSYEQYF.

The V and J genes are TRBV7-9 and TRBJ2-3, with TRBD2 matching over 9 bases. CDR1 SEHNR and CDR2 FQNEAQ come from the germline V gene (reference sequence). The junction had 3 bases not matched to a gene; V was cut back by 3 bases and J by 2 bases. The CDR3 extends over 15 amino acids. The CDR3 sequence is CASSLASGTTDTQYF. In DNA form, the CDR3 reads TGTGCCAGCAGCTTGGCTAGCGGGACCACAGATACGCAGTATTTT.

This chain links TRBV7-3 with TRBJ1-2, with a weak D call TRBD1 (5 bases). This CDR3 contains 13 residues. The V gene lost 2 bases and the J gene lost 7 bases, with 11 bases spanning the gap. Germline V CDR1 and CDR2: SGHTA, FQGTGA. Here the CDR3 reads CASSLEDRSGYTF. For the CDR3, the DNA is TGTGCCAGCAGCTTAGAAGACAGAAGTGGCTACACCTTC.

V gene TRBV5-1 combines with J gene TRBJ2-5, with TRBD2 as a possible D gene (6 bases). V lost 6 bases to trimming and J lost 5 bases, with 17 bases between them. This CDR3 is 14 amino acids long. Germline CDR1 SGHRS, CDR2 YFSETQ. The CDR3 reads CASNNGSPGETQYF. The CDR3 DNA reads as TGCGCCAGCAATAACGGGAGTCCTGGCGAGACCCAGTACTTC.